Below, 30 T cell receptor beta chains from the same sample are listed, as sequenced in a study of shared clonotypes between healthy human individuals. Assay used: immunoSEQ multiplex PCR; TCRdb lists only in-frame clones, some missing. The sample holds around 700,000 clones; roughly 70% are singletons and the top ten take about 1.8%. Sequencing input: memory CD4+ T cells sorted from blood. Noted subset: CD45RA-negative fraction. These receptors all come from a young woman in good health.

The rearrangement uses TRBV10-2 and TRBJ2-1; D is perhaps TRBD2 (5 bases). This CDR3 spans 15 amino acids. V was pared by 0 bases and J by 5 bases, with 11 bases between. Germline CDR1 WSHSY, CDR2 SAAADI. The CDR3 coding sequence is TGCGCCAGCAGTGAGTCCCAGCGGAAGAACAATGAGCAGTTCTTC. It yields the protein CASSESQRKNNEQFF.

The rearrangement uses TRBV5-1 and TRBJ2-7; either TRBD1 or TRBD2 may supply D (5 bases each). This CDR3 contains 15 residues. The V gene lost 0 bases and the J gene lost 5 bases, with 15 bases spanning the gap. Per the germline V gene, CDR1 is SGHRS and CDR2 is YFSETQ. As DNA, the CDR3 is TGCGCCAGCAGCTTGGGCCACAGGACTGGGCACGAGCAGTACTTC. Residues: CASSLGHRTGHEQYF.

V is TRBV7-3 and J is TRBJ1-1; D not resolved. Germline-derived CDR1 and CDR2 are SGHTA and FQGTGA. The CDR3 covers 13 residues. V was cut by 5 bases and J by 1 base, with 8 bases left in between. CDR3 sequence reads: CASSQVSNTEAFF. The CDR3 coding sequence is TGTGCCAGCAGCCAAGTATCGAACACTGAAGCTTTCTTT.

The V gene is TRBV11-3, the J gene TRBJ1-4; 8 bases are a match to TRBD1. The CDR3 runs to 16 residues. From germline, CDR1 is SGHNT and CDR2 YENEEA. J lost 7 bases, V lost 4 bases, and 11 bases had no gene match. CDR3 bases: TGTGCCAGCAGCTGTCGGGGACAGGTTCGGCGTGAAAAACTGTTTTTT. Residues: CASSCRGQVRREKLFF.

This chain links TRBV9 with TRBJ1-1; D ambiguous. This CDR3 region has 14 residues. The V end lost 3 bases, the J end lost 5 bases, and 14 bases lay between the germline ends. Germline lookup yields CDR1 SGDLS and CDR2 YYNGEE. The CDR3 spells CASSAIGIGTEAFF. The CDR3 nucleotides read TGTGCCAGCAGCGCAATAGGGATCGGAACTGAAGCTTTCTTT.

The chain is built from TRBV5-4 and TRBJ1-4; TRBD1 matches 7 bases. The CDR3 is 14 residues long. Germline V gives CDR1 SGHNT, CDR2 YYREEE (reference sequence). V trimming: 5 bases; J trimming: 4 bases; junction bases outside the gene matches: 5. The CDR3 region has the DNA TGTGCCAGCAGTCGGGACAGAGTTAATGAAAAACTGTTTTTT. It encodes CASSRDRVNEKLFF.

V is TRBV2 and J is TRBJ1-1, with D maybe TRBD1 (5 bases). The CDR3 runs to 16 residues. Germline CDR1 is SNHLY and CDR2 is FYNNEI. V gave up 6 bases and J gave up 1 base, with 18 bases separating them. In nucleotides, the CDR3 is TGTGCCAGCAGCGGACTCCAAGGCAGGGCGAACACTGAAGCTTTCTTT. Residues: CASSGLQGRANTEAFF.

This clone was picked up a small number of times. The rearrangement uses TRBV27 and TRBJ2-1, with D unclear. The CDR3 spans 15 residues. The germline V gene encodes CDR1 MNHEY and CDR2 SMNVEV (reference sequence). Trimming took 2 bases from V and 6 from J, leaving 14 bases between them. The CDR3 spells CASSLPIDGSNEQFF. Here the CDR3 DNA reads TGTGCCAGCAGTTTACCTATCGACGGGTCCAATGAGCAGTTCTTC.

The rearrangement joins TRBV27 to TRBJ2-7, with D possibly called TRBD1 or TRBD2 (6 bases each). The germline V and J ends were trimmed by 3 bases and 0 bases, with 18 bases remaining between them. This CDR3 is 17 amino acids long. Germline-derived CDR1 and CDR2 are MNHEY and SMNVEV (reference sequence). The CDR3 is CASSFKGGLLSSYEQYF. The CDR3 bases are TGTGCCAGCAGTTTTAAAGGGGGACTCCTTAGCTCCTACGAGCAGTACTTC.

The CDR3 loop reads CASSWTGPEKLFF. The CDR3 region has the DNA TGTGCCAGCAGTTGGACAGGACCAGAAAAACTGTTTTTT. The J gene is TRBJ1-4, the V gene TRBV28, with 7 bases that match TRBD1. The CDR3 totals 13 residues. J was trimmed by 8 bases and V by 4 bases; bases with no gene match: 4. Germline V gene lookup returns CDR1 MDHEN and CDR2 SYDVKM.

The rearrangement uses TRBV14 and TRBJ2-5, with 12 nucleotides matching TRBD2. The CDR3 consists of 17 residues. Per germline, CDR1 SGHDN and CDR2 FVKESK. J gave up 2 bases and V 1 base, and 5 bases lay outside the gene matches. This CDR3 reads CASSQGGLAGTQETQYF. The DNA of the CDR3 is TGTGCCAGCAGCCAAGGCGGACTAGCGGGGACACAAGAGACCCAGTACTTC.

The chain has TRBV9 and TRBJ2-5; 8 bases fit TRBD2. V gave up 7 bases and J gave up 5 bases; unmatched junction bases: 13. This CDR3 contains 15 residues. The V gene's germline CDR1 is SGDLS and CDR2 YYNGEE. The DNA of the CDR3 is TGTGCCAGCGTCGGGGGGGAGCCGCCCCCGGAGACCCAGTACTTC. Translation gives CASVGGEPPPETQYF.

Comments on this clone: In the same sample, other DNA sequences code for this CDR3. The genes are TRBV28 and TRBJ2-2, with D uncertain. The CDR3 is 13 amino acids. Trimming pared 0 bases from V and 5 bases from J, leaving 4 bases between. The germline V gene has CDR1 MDHEN and CDR2 SYDVKM. For the CDR3, the DNA is TGTGCCAGCAGTTTATGGGGAACCGGGGAGCTGTTTTTT. Protein sequence: CASSLWGTGELFF.

The CDR3 DNA sequence: TGTGCCAGCAGTCTCCTAGCCGGGGGCTTTCACGAGCAGTACTTC. This gives the protein CASSLLAGGFHEQYF. The rearrangement uses TRBV28 and TRBJ2-7; D is perhaps TRBD1 or TRBD2 (6 bases each). The V end lost 5 bases, the J end lost 5 bases, and 19 bases lay between the germline ends. Germline CDR1 reads MDHEN; CDR2 reads SYDVKM. CDR3 length: 15 amino acids.

Regarding this clone: This may come from a read error, since a much larger clone is one base off. The sample holds other DNA sequences that translate to the same CDR3. The chain has TRBV7-9 and TRBJ1-2; D remains unclear. This CDR3 contains 12 residues. V shed 3 bases and J shed 2 bases, with 4 bases lying between them. Germline CDR1 is SEHNR and CDR2 is FQNEAQ (reference sequence). CDR3: CASSLENYGYTF. The CDR3 nucleotides are TGTGCCAGCAGCTTGGAGAACTATGGCTACACCTTC. The whole variable domain, remainder taken from reference TRBV7-9 and TRBJ1-2, is DTGVSQNPRHKITKRGQNVTFRCDPISEHNRLYWYRQTLGQGPEFLTYFQNEAQLEKSRLLSDRFSAERPKGSFSTLEIQRTEQGDSAMYLCASSLENYGYTFGSGTRLTVV.

The gene calls are TRBV28 and TRBJ2-3, with TRBD2 as a possible D gene (6 bases). This CDR3 region has 15 residues. Deletions cut 7 bases from V and 1 base from J, with 15 bases between. Germline V gene sequence: CDR1 MDHEN, CDR2 SYDVKM. DNA of the CDR3: TGTGCCAGCATCCCTTCGGGGGTTGGCACAGATACGCAGTATTTT. It codes for CASIPSGVGTDTQYF.

CDR3 DNA: TGCGCCAGCAGCCACACTAGCGGGGCTTACAATGAGCAGTTCTTC. Translating gives CASSHTSGAYNEQFF. The V and J genes are TRBV5-1 and TRBJ2-1, with 10 bases lining up with TRBD2. The CDR3 covers 15 residues. V shed 4 bases, J shed 4 bases, and the junction held 5 bases outside the gene matches. Germline CDR1 reads SGHRS; CDR2 reads YFSETQ.

This chain connects TRBV2 to TRBJ1-5; possible D gene TRBD1, 6 bases. The CDR3 is made up of 15 amino acids. Germline V gene data show CDR1 as SNHLY and CDR2 as FYNNEI. Trimming removed 2 bases from V and 0 bases from J, with 8 bases in between. The CDR3 DNA reads TGTGCCAGCAGTGAACAGGGGAATAGCAATCAGCCCCAGCATTTT. This sequence encodes CASSEQGNSNQPQHF.

The chain uses TRBV28 and TRBJ2-3; D gene uncertain. Germline CDR1 MDHEN, CDR2 SYDVKM. CDR3 length: 12 residues. Trimming took off 3 bases at V and 2 bases at J, with 3 bases between the two ends. CDR3 sequence: CASSFTTDTQYF. CDR3 nucleotide sequence: TGTGCCAGCAGTTTTACCACAGATACGCAGTATTTT.

This chain links TRBV5-1 with TRBJ2-1; 9 bases line up with TRBD1. The ends lost 1 base at V and 8 bases at J; junction bases unmatched: 7. Germline V gene lookup returns CDR1 SGHRS and CDR2 YFSETQ. The CDR3 is made up of 15 amino acids. Here the CDR3 reads CASSLLTGGIDEQFF. The CDR3 region has the DNA TGCGCCAGCAGCTTGTTGACAGGGGGTATCGATGAGCAGTTCTTC.

This chain connects TRBV19 to TRBJ2-3; 12 bases match TRBD2. The CDR3 spans 15 residues. CDR1 is LNHDA and CDR2 is SQIVND in the germline V gene (reference sequence). V trimming: 6 bases; J trimming: 4 bases; junction bases outside the gene matches: 5. CDR3 coding DNA: TGTGCCAGTAGAAGACTAGCGGGAGCGGCAGATACGCAGTATTTT. Its protein product is CASRRLAGAADTQYF. The full variable domain, in which reference TRBV19 and TRBJ2-3 provide the parts outside the CDR3, is DGGITQSPKYLFRKEGQNVTLSCEQNLNHDAMYWYRQDPGQGLRLIYYSQIVNDFQKGDIAEGYSVSREKKESFPLTVTSAQKNPTAFYLCASRRLAGAADTQYFGPGTRLTVL.

Points on this clone: Other DNA sequences in the sample encode the same CDR3. V is TRBV7-8 and J is TRBJ2-7; no firm D call. From germline, CDR1 is SGHVS and CDR2 FQNEAQ. V was clipped by 5 bases and J by 3 bases, with 8 bases between them. This CDR3 has 12 amino acids. CDR3 bases: TGTGCCAGCAGCCTTAGAGACTACGAGCAGTACTTC. It yields the protein CASSLRDYEQYF.

The CDR3 reads CASSFTGTAIEQFF. The DNA for the CDR3 is TGTGCCAGCAGCTTTACCGGGACAGCAATCGAGCAGTTCTTC. The chain links TRBV9 to TRBJ2-1; 7 bases agree with TRBD1. The CDR3 sequence is 14 residues long. CDR1 SGDLS and CDR2 YYNGEE come from the germline V gene. The V segment lost 4 bases and the J segment 10 bases; nucleotides outside the gene matches: 11.

This chain joins TRBV15 and TRBJ1-1; D is uncertain. Germline-derived CDR1 and CDR2 are LNHNV and YYDKDF (reference sequence). Trimming cost V 1 base and J 0 bases, with 6 bases left between them. The CDR3 spans 14 residues. The CDR3 nucleotides are TGTGCCACCAGCAGAGTTGGGATGAACACTGAAGCTTTCTTT. This sequence encodes CATSRVGMNTEAFF.

The chain combines TRBV7-9 with TRBJ2-4, with a weak D call TRBD1 (6 bases). Looked up from germline, CDR1 is SEHNR and CDR2 is FQNEAQ (reference sequence). The CDR3 sequence is 19 residues long. Trimming left V 5 bases short and J 0 bases short, with 23 bases between. The CDR3 here is CASSLHRDTYQLAKNIQYF. CDR3 sequence (DNA): TGTGCCAGCAGCCTACACCGGGACACTTACCAACTAGCCAAAAACATTCAGTACTTC.

CDR3: CASSQGRYSSSRDEQYF. In DNA, the CDR3 is TGCGCCAGCAGCCAGGGTAGATATTCCTCCAGTCGCGACGAGCAGTACTTC. The chain joins TRBV4-1 to TRBJ2-7; D not resolved. CDR1 and CDR2 (germline): MGHRA, YSYEKL. Between the trimmed V and J ends, which lost 3 bases and 5 bases, there was a span of 23 bases. The CDR3 has 17 amino acids.

The CDR3 loop reads CAIRQNSNQPQHF. For the CDR3, the DNA is TGTGCCATCAGACAGAATAGCAATCAGCCCCAGCATTTT. This chain uses TRBV10-3 with TRBJ1-5, with D hard to call. Germline V gene sequence: CDR1 ENHRY, CDR2 SYGVKD. V gave up 6 bases and J gave up 0 bases, with 6 bases separating them. The CDR3 spans 13 residues.

V is TRBV7-9 and J is TRBJ1-1; D gene ambiguous. Trimming pared 5 bases from V and 7 bases from J, leaving 11 bases between. Germline CDR1 SEHNR, CDR2 FQNEAQ (reference sequence). CDR3 length: 12 amino acids. The CDR3 DNA sequence: TGTGCCAGCAGCCCGGACCGGTATGAAGCTTTCTTT. Translated: CASSPDRYEAFF.

This rearrangement joins TRBV11-2 to TRBJ2-7, with 10 bases aligning to TRBD2. With V trimmed by 5 bases and J by 5 bases, 9 bases remained unmatched. This CDR3 has 15 residues. CDR1 is SGHAT, CDR2 FQNNGV, per germline. CDR3 region: CASSQYSSGSNEQYF. DNA of the CDR3: TGTGCCAGCAGCCAATACTCTAGCGGGAGCAACGAGCAGTACTTC.

The chain recombines TRBV4-1 with TRBJ2-7; 8 bases fit TRBD1. Unmatched junction bases numbered 11, after V lost 1 base and J lost 3 bases. Germline assignment: CDR1 MGHRA and CDR2 YSYEKL. This CDR3 contains 17 residues. In DNA form, the CDR3 reads TGCGCCAGCAGCCAAGTCTCGGTTGCAGGGGGCTTCTACGAGCAGTACTTC. Amino acids: CASSQVSVAGGFYEQYF.